Listed here are 30 T cell receptor beta chains from one sample, sequenced in a study of blood T cell repertoires in COVID-19. TCRdb keeps only in-frame clones here, not all; method: immunoSEQ multiplex PCR. The sample has 300,000 or so clones; roughly 87% are singletons. Sequenced: PBMCs or T cells enriched from blood (not recorded which). Every receptor here comes from a woman in her 30s who had recovered from COVID-19.

The sample holds a few counts of this clone. This chain joins TRBV11-2 and TRBJ1-2; 7 nucleotides line up with TRBD1. With V trimmed by 5 bases and J by 4 bases, 19 bases remained unmatched. Germline V CDR1 and CDR2: SGHAT, FQNNGV. CDR3 length: 18 amino acids. Here the CDR3 reads CASSVIGTARVRGYGYTF. CDR3 DNA: TGTGCCAGCAGCGTAATCGGGACAGCCCGTGTTCGCGGCTATGGCTACACCTTC.

The chain carries TRBV11-2 and TRBJ2-2; perhaps TRBD1 as D (6 bases). The germline V and J ends were trimmed by 4 bases and 4 bases, with 10 bases remaining between them. The CDR3 extends over 14 amino acids. CDR1 is SGHAT and CDR2 is FQNNGV in the germline V gene. This chain's CDR3 is CASSSTGTTGELFF. For the CDR3, the DNA is TGTGCCAGCAGCTCAACAGGGACCACCGGGGAGCTGTTTTTT.

The rearrangement uses TRBV2 and TRBJ1-2; 7 bases fit TRBD1. The CDR3 is 13 residues long. The junction had 10 bases not matched to a gene; V was cut back by 8 bases and J by 7 bases. Germline V gene data show CDR1 as SNHLY and CDR2 as FYNNEI. The CDR3 DNA reads as TGTGCCAGCGGGGCGGAGGGGGCTGTTGGCTACACCTTC. It specifies CASGAEGAVGYTF.

V gene TRBV12-3 or TRBV12-4 combines with J gene TRBJ2-7; TRBD1 agrees at 7 bases. The J segment lost 5 bases and the V segment lost 6 bases, leaving 7 bases of the junction unmatched. CDR3 size: 13 residues. This chain's CDR3 is CASRPTGRNEQYF. In DNA, the CDR3 is TGTGCCAGCAGACCGACAGGGCGCAACGAGCAGTACTTC.

This chain links TRBV7-9 with TRBJ2-2; a possible D gene is TRBD2 (5 bases). This CDR3 has 17 residues. Per the germline V gene, CDR1 is SEHNR and CDR2 is FQNEAQ (reference sequence). Trimming left V 1 base short and J 2 bases short, with 14 bases between. The CDR3 DNA is TGTGCCAGCAGCTTAGGGGCGGCGGGTTCCAACACCGGGGAGCTGTTTTTT. It translates to CASSLGAAGSNTGELFF.

V is TRBV28 and J is TRBJ1-1; 9 bases match TRBD1. The V gene's germline CDR1 is MDHEN and CDR2 SYDVKM. The CDR3 totals 18 residues. Trimming took 5 bases from V and 0 from J; bases not matched to a gene: 13. CDR3 loop: CASSTTLQGAGMNTEAFF. In DNA form, the CDR3 reads TGTGCCAGCAGTACCACCCTACAGGGGGCAGGAATGAACACTGAAGCTTTCTTT.

The chain couples TRBV11-3 to TRBJ2-7; 16 nucleotides align to TRBD2. V shed 4 bases and J 7 bases; nucleotides not matched to a gene: 7. Germline V CDR1 and CDR2: SGHNT, YENEEA. CDR3 size: 16 residues. The CDR3 DNA is TGTGCCAGCAGCTACGCCGGGACTAGCGGGGGGGAGGAGCAGTACTTC. Translation gives CASSYAGTSGGEEQYF.

This chain uses TRBV2 with TRBJ1-4; D unresolved. Germline-derived CDR1 and CDR2 are SNHLY and FYNNEI. This CDR3 has 14 amino acids. The germline V and J ends were trimmed by 6 bases and 7 bases, with 15 bases remaining between them. For the CDR3, the DNA is TGTGCCAGCAGCGAAACAGTGCCTGGTGAAAAACTGTTTTTT. This sequence encodes CASSETVPGEKLFF. Together with reference TRBV2 and TRBJ1-4, the CDR3 gives the full variable domain: EPEVTQTPSHQVTQMGQEVILRCVPISNHLYFYWYRQILGQKVEFLVSFYNNEISEKSEIFDDQFSVERPDGSNFTLKIRSTKLEDSAMYFCASSETVPGEKLFFGSGTQLSVL.

This chain links TRBV18 with TRBJ1-5; TRBD1 agrees at 7 bases. This CDR3 spans 14 amino acids. Germline V gene lookup returns CDR1 KGHSH and CDR2 LQKENI. With 5 bases clipped from V and 1 base from J, the junction kept 2 bases outside the gene matches. For the CDR3, the DNA is TGTGCCAGCTCATCGGGACAGAGCAATCAGCCCCAGCATTTT. Residues: CASSSGQSNQPQHF.

The chain couples TRBV6-1 to TRBJ1-4; D remains ambiguous. The germline V gene encodes CDR1 MNHNS and CDR2 SASEGT. The CDR3 covers 14 residues. Trimming stripped 2 bases from V and 3 bases from J, with 7 bases between. The CDR3 spells CASSETVANEKLFF. DNA for the CDR3: TGTGCCAGCAGTGAAACAGTCGCTAATGAAAAACTGTTTTTT.

The chain carries TRBV21-1 and TRBJ1-2. TRBV21-1 is termed a pseudogene. The CDR3 consists of 12 residues. CDR3: CASSSRVYGYTF. The CDR3 region has the DNA TGTGCCAGCAGCTCTCGGGTCTATGGCTACACCTTC.

The chain links TRBV9 to TRBJ2-2, with TRBD2 identical over 12 bases. CDR1 and CDR2 (germline): SGDLS, YYNGEE. This CDR3 spans 17 amino acids. Trimming cost V 0 bases and J 3 bases; bases outside gene matches: 3. CDR3 coding DNA: TGTGCCAGCAGCGTAGGGCTAGCGGGGGGGCACACCGGGGAGCTGTTTTTT. This codes for CASSVGLAGGHTGELFF.

V and J are TRBV6-2 or TRBV6-3 and TRBJ2-7; 9 bases align to TRBD2. CDR3 size: 15 residues. Germline CDR1 reads MNHEY; CDR2 reads SVGEGT. With V trimmed by 2 bases and J by 0 bases, 2 bases remained unmatched. CDR3 sequence reads: CASSYGGLASYEQYF. The CDR3 bases are TGTGCCAGCAGTTACGGGGGACTAGCCTCCTACGAGCAGTACTTC.

This chain joins TRBV6-5 and TRBJ1-2; weak D call: TRBD1 (5 bases). The CDR3 contains 15 residues. Germline V CDR1 and CDR2: MNHEY, SVGAGI. The V end lost 6 bases, the J end lost 2 bases, and 16 bases lay between the germline ends. CDR3 in amino acids: CASRPPMGGNYGYTF. CDR3 coding DNA: TGTGCCAGCAGGCCCCCCATGGGGGGAAACTATGGCTACACCTTC.

This chain links TRBV25-1 with TRBJ2-5; 11 nucleotides align to TRBD1. Germline V gene data show CDR1 as MGHDK and CDR2 as SYGVNS. This CDR3 has 14 amino acids. Losses at the gene ends were 6 bases for V and 5 bases for J; bases not matched to a gene: 5. The CDR3 region has the DNA TGTGCCAGCAGGGACAGGGGGCTTGGGGAGACCCAGTACTTC. It translates to CASRDRGLGETQYF.

The rearrangement joins TRBV10-1 to TRBJ2-2; 13 positions agree with TRBD2. V gave up 0 bases and J gave up 3 bases; unmatched junction bases: 4. CDR3 length: 18 residues. The germline gives CDR1 WNHNN, CDR2 SYGVQD (reference sequence). The CDR3, as DNA: TGCGCCAGCAGTGAGTCCCCGGGACTAGCGGGGTACACCGGGGAGCTGTTTTTT. Protein sequence: CASSESPGLAGYTGELFF.

This chain links TRBV5-4 with TRBJ1-2; 11 bases map to TRBD1. CDR1 SGHNT and CDR2 YYREEE come from the germline V gene (reference sequence). This CDR3 region has 17 residues. The junction had 8 bases not matched to a gene; V was cut back by 0 bases and J by 4 bases. The CDR3 coding sequence is TGTGCCAGCAGCTTGGCCGCGGGACAGGGGGGAGTCTATGGCTACACCTTC. This gives the protein CASSLAAGQGGVYGYTF.

The V call is TRBV9, the J call TRBJ2-7; the D is unclear. The CDR3 has 14 amino acids. Per the germline V gene, CDR1 is SGDLS and CDR2 is YYNGEE. V was pared by 0 bases and J by 0 bases, with 7 bases between. CDR3 sequence: CASSVVPSSYEQYF. CDR3 nucleotide sequence: TGTGCCAGCAGCGTAGTCCCCAGCTCCTACGAGCAGTACTTC. Based on the CDR3 plus reference TRBV9 and TRBJ2-7, the full variable domain is DSGVTQTPKHLITATGQRVTLRCSPRSGDLSVYWYQQSLDQGLQFLIQYYNGEERAKGNILERFSAQQFPDLHSELNLSSLELGDSALYFCASSVVPSSYEQYFGPGTRLTVT.

The CDR3 spells CASSRGLGSYNEQFF. CDR3 nucleotides: TGTGCCAGCAGCCGAGGACTAGGATCCTACAATGAGCAGTTCTTC. The chain has TRBV5-5 and TRBJ2-1; TRBD2 matches at 7 bases. The CDR3 runs 15 residues. The V gene's germline CDR1 is SGHKS and CDR2 YYEKEE (reference sequence). With V trimmed by 4 bases and J by 1 base, 5 bases remained unmatched.

This clone was observed a handful of times. The CDR3 loop is CASSFPGQGYNYGYTF. As DNA, the CDR3 is TGTGCCAGCAGTTTCCCGGGACAGGGATATAACTATGGCTACACCTTC. The J gene is TRBJ1-2, the V gene TRBV28, with 9 bases fitting TRBD1. Germline V lookup: CDR1 MDHEN, CDR2 SYDVKM. There are 16 residues in the CDR3. The junction had 6 bases not matched to a gene; V was cut back by 3 bases and J by 1 base.

J is TRBJ1-3 and V is TRBV6-1; no clear D. This CDR3 region has 13 residues. The V gene's germline CDR1 is MNHNS and CDR2 SASEGT. The V end lost 3 bases, the J end lost 6 bases, and 9 bases lay between the germline ends. DNA for the CDR3: TGTGCCAGCAGTGAGGGAGGAACAAACACCATATATTTT. It encodes CASSEGGTNTIYF.

The chain carries TRBV28 and TRBJ1-5, with 7 bases aligning to TRBD1. Germline CDR1 and CDR2: MDHEN and SYDVKM. The CDR3 consists of 15 residues. The V gene end was trimmed by 7 bases and the J gene end by 7 bases; junction bases not matched to a gene: 13. CDR3 sequence reads: CASTSGGQGGQPQHF. In DNA, the CDR3 is TGTGCCAGCACATCGGGGGGGCAGGGGGGACAGCCCCAGCATTTT.

This chain links TRBV5-1 with TRBJ2-7, with a weak D call TRBD1 (6 bases). This CDR3 is built from 15 residues. Trimming took 0 bases from V and 0 from J, leaving 10 bases between them. Per germline, CDR1 SGHRS and CDR2 YFSETQ. The CDR3 DNA reads as TGCGCCAGCAGCTTGGGGAGAGGGGGCTCCTACGAGCAGTACTTC. Amino acids: CASSLGRGGSYEQYF.

The chain carries TRBV6-1 and TRBJ2-2; D may be TRBD1 (5 bases). CDR1 is MNHNS and CDR2 is SASEGT in the germline V gene. CDR3 length: 14 amino acids. V was shortened by 4 bases and J by 2 bases, with 8 bases between the two germline ends. In DNA, the CDR3 is TGTGCCAGCAGTGCAGGGATTAACACCGGGGAGCTGTTTTTT. It is translated as CASSAGINTGELFF.

J is TRBJ1-5 and V is TRBV30; D unclear. V was cut by 3 bases and J by 9 bases, with 9 bases left in between. From germline, CDR1 is GTSNPN and CDR2 SVGIG (reference sequence). The CDR3 has 11 residues. The CDR3 DNA reads TGTGCCTGGAGCCGTCGAGGGCCCCAGCATTTT. Translated, it gives CAWSRRGPQHF.

V is TRBV7-6 and J is TRBJ1-1; no clear D. CDR3 length: 13 amino acids. V shed 4 bases and J shed 1 base, with 7 bases lying between them. CDR1 and CDR2 (germline): SGHVS, FNYEAQ. CDR3 coding DNA: TGTGCCAGCAGCTCAAACACGAACACTGAAGCTTTCTTT. Protein product: CASSSNTNTEAFF.

The genes are TRBV11-2 and TRBJ1-4; 10 nucleotides agree with TRBD1. The CDR3 has 16 residues. V lost 3 bases and J lost 8; bases outside the gene matches: 9. Germline CDR1 and CDR2: SGHAT and FQNNGV. The CDR3, as DNA: TGTGCCAGCAGCTTTAATGACAGGGGGCGAGGGGAAAAACTGTTTTTT. Residues: CASSFNDRGRGEKLFF.

The rearrangement joins TRBV28 to TRBJ1-5; D possibly corresponds to TRBD1 (5 bases). Germline-derived CDR1 and CDR2 are MDHEN and SYDVKM. V was pared by 2 bases and J by 3 bases, with 8 bases between. The CDR3 length is 14 residues. The CDR3 sequence is CASSLGADNQPQHF. Here the CDR3 DNA reads TGTGCCAGCAGTTTAGGGGCCGACAATCAGCCCCAGCATTTT. The variable domain in full, with the rest retrieved from reference TRBV28 and TRBJ1-5, is DVKVTQSSRYLVKRTGEKVFLECVQDMDHENMFWYRQDPGLGLRLIYFSYDVKMKEKGDIPEGYSVSREKKERFSLILESASTNQTSMYLCASSLGADNQPQHFGDGTRLSIL.

The chain carries TRBV29-1 and TRBJ1-1, with D possibly TRBD1 on 5 matching bases. Germline V gene sequence: CDR1 SQVTM, CDR2 ANQGSEA. CDR3 size: 14 residues. V was cut by 2 bases and J by 1 base, with 11 bases left in between. For the CDR3, the DNA is TGCAGCGTTGAACTAGGGGCCTCGAACACTGAAGCTTTCTTT. Amino acid sequence: CSVELGASNTEAFF.

This rearrangement joins TRBV13 to TRBJ1-2, with D perhaps TRBD1 (6 bases). There are 12 residues in the CDR3. Germline assignment: CDR1 PRHDT and CDR2 FYEKMQ (reference sequence). Trimming stripped 2 bases from V and 10 bases from J, with 11 bases between. The CDR3 DNA follows: TGTGCCAGCAGCTTAAGGCAGGGGTACTACACCTTC. As protein: CASSLRQGYYTF.